The sequence of this TCR beta chain was determined in a study of blood T cells in healthy people across ages. General study points: The long-lived group displayed more naive CD4+ cells, plus higher diversity, than the aged donors did. The authors considered diversity estimates from one million T cells to be underestimates. The fall in TCR beta diversity per million T cells was roughly linear with age.

Notes on this clonotype: What it binds is not known.

Drawn from each donor were approximately 9.2 milliliters of peripheral blood. CDR1 and CDR2 from the germline V gene are MGHRA and YSYEKL. CDR3 length: 13 residues. The V end was cut by 2 bases, the J end by 4 bases, with 5 bases between. Through a sample-barcoded 5' primer and a J-beta primer mix, a second PCR was run for 7 to 11 cycles. From the 5' RACE reads, TCRdb called clonotypes with MiXCR, one entry per CDR3 protein. Of 650,000 to 950,000 distinct CDR3 sequences listed, around two fifths are singletons. The specimen sequenced was blood. This clonotype was sampled from a man between 60 and 75 years old in good health. V gene TRBV4-1 combines with J gene TRBJ1-4; the D is unclear. The CDR3: CASSQRGNEKLFF. The CDR3 DNA follows: TGCGCCAGCAGCCAACGGGGTAATGAAAAACTGTTTTTT.